The 23 T cell receptor beta chains below come from one sample, sequenced in a study of identical twins. MiXCR, run by TCRdb on the 5' RACE reads, gives a single entry per CDR3 protein. The sample lists approximately 590,000 distinct CDR3 sequences; roughly 9.5% were seen once. Another study also made use of these data, one on yellow fever vaccine responses in identical twins.

The sequenced sample was PBMCs. The receptors were sampled from a woman under 30 in good health.

V and J are TRBV6-5 and TRBJ2-7; 11 bases match TRBD1. The CDR3 contains 16 residues. J lost 4 bases, V lost 2 bases, and 7 bases had no gene match. Per germline, CDR1 MNHEY and CDR2 SVGAGI. As DNA, the CDR3 is TGTGCCAGCAGTTACCGGCCCGGGACAGGGGGTTACGAGCAGTACTTC. Protein sequence: CASSYRPGTGGYEQYF.

This clonotype was seen a handful of times. This chain links TRBV6-1 with TRBJ2-1; perhaps TRBD2 as D (7 bases). From germline, CDR1 is MNHNS and CDR2 SASEGT. V was trimmed by 2 bases and J by 6 bases, leaving 17 bases between them. CDR3 length equals 16 residues. The CDR3 nucleotides are TGTGCCAGCAGTGAAAGTTCTGGAGGGGGGGGCAATGAGCAGTTCTTC. Residues: CASSESSGGGGNEQFF.

There are a few counts of this clonotype. V usage is TRBV20-1 and J usage is TRBJ1-2; the D is unclear. Trimming shortened V by 4 bases and J by 6 bases, and 9 bases separated the two germline ends. CDR1 is DFQATT and CDR2 is SNEGSKA in the germline V gene (reference sequence). There are 11 residues in the CDR3. The CDR3 sequence: CSAKGIDGYTF. The CDR3 nucleotides read TGCAGTGCTAAAGGGATCGATGGCTACACCTTC.

This clonotype was seen only a few times. J is TRBJ2-1 and V is TRBV28; 8 bases agree with TRBD2. This CDR3 has 12 residues. The J segment lost 12 bases and the V segment lost 5 bases, leaving 6 bases of the junction unmatched. The germline V gene encodes CDR1 MDHEN and CDR2 SYDVKM. The CDR3 DNA sequence: TGTGCCAGCAGTCCGATAGCGGGGAGGCAGTTCTTC. Residues: CASSPIAGRQFF.

V and J are TRBV4-3 and TRBJ2-3, with 14 bases fitting TRBD2. V shed 6 bases, J shed 6 bases, and the junction held 11 bases outside the gene matches. CDR3 length: 17 amino acids. The germline V gene encodes CDR1 LGHNA and CDR2 YSLEER. CDR3 sequence (DNA): TGCGCCAGCAGTTCTAAATCTGGGACTAGCGGGAGTGATACGCAGTATTTT. Translating it yields CASSSKSGTSGSDTQYF.

The chain employs TRBV7-2 and TRBJ2-1; 8 positions match TRBD2. CDR3 length: 18 amino acids. Germline CDR1 is SGHTA and CDR2 is FQGNSA. The V and J ends lost 0 bases and 6 bases, in that order; junction bases with no gene match: 13. CDR3 nucleotide sequence: TGTGCCAGCAGCTTAGCCCCTGTAAGCGGGAGACCCCCCAATGAGCAGTTCTTC. Protein product: CASSLAPVSGRPPNEQFF.

The chain links TRBV7-9 to TRBJ2-7, with D possibly matching TRBD1 (5 bases). The V end lost 5 bases, the J end lost 5 bases, and 16 bases lay between the germline ends. The CDR3 has 14 amino acids. The germline V gene encodes CDR1 SEHNR and CDR2 FQNEAQ (reference sequence). The CDR3 DNA reads as TGTGCCAGCAGCCAGGGTTCTGGGTACGACGAGCAGTACTTC. It is translated as CASSQGSGYDEQYF.

This clonotype was found a few times. The chain's CDR3 is CASSPTRAGTDTQYF. CDR3 coding DNA: TGTGCCAGCTCACCAACAAGGGCGGGGACAGATACGCAGTATTTT. The chain employs TRBV18 and TRBJ2-3; a weak D match, TRBD2 (6 bases). The V and J ends lost 2 bases and 3 bases respectively, with 12 bases between them. The CDR3 covers 15 residues. CDR1 is KGHSH and CDR2 is LQKENI in the germline V gene.

J is TRBJ2-1 and V is TRBV20-1; tentative D call: TRBD2 (5 bases). The CDR3 is made up of 12 amino acids. Germline loops: CDR1 DFQATT, CDR2 SNEGSKA (reference sequence). Trimming left V 3 bases short and J 8 bases short, with 11 bases between. The CDR3 loop reads CSARTPGDEQFF. The CDR3 bases are TGCAGTGCTAGGACTCCCGGGGATGAGCAGTTCTTC.

This clonotype was seen only a few times. V gene TRBV5-1 combines with J gene TRBJ2-1, with D possibly TRBD2 on 5 matching bases. The CDR3 has 16 residues. The V end was cut by 4 bases, the J end by 3 bases, with 17 bases between. CDR1 and CDR2 (germline): SGHRS, YFSETQ. This chain's CDR3 is CASSPSSRGSYNEQFF. DNA of the CDR3: TGCGCCAGCAGCCCCTCATCTCGAGGGAGCTACAATGAGCAGTTCTTC.

This clonotype appeared a few times. This chain joins TRBV6-2 or TRBV6-3 and TRBJ2-7; 9 nucleotides match TRBD2. Germline CDR1 and CDR2: MNHEY and SVGEGT. J was trimmed by 1 base and V by 7 bases; bases with no gene match: 11. There are 16 residues in the CDR3. As DNA, the CDR3 is TGTGCCAGCACCCACTGGGTTAGCGGGAGTTCCTACGAGCAGTACTTC. It encodes CASTHWVSGSSYEQYF.

V is TRBV5-1 and J is TRBJ2-5, with TRBD2 matching 8 bases. V shed 1 base, J shed 5 bases, and the junction held 13 bases outside the gene matches. The CDR3 spans 17 residues. Germline V lookup: CDR1 SGHRS, CDR2 YFSETQ. The CDR3 is CASSLFLWREVEETQYF. The CDR3 nucleotides are TGCGCCAGCAGCTTGTTTCTCTGGCGGGAGGTTGAGGAGACCCAGTACTTC.

The chain employs TRBV7-9 and TRBJ2-1, with TRBD2 matching 10 bases. There are 15 residues in the CDR3. V lost 1 base, J lost 8 bases, and 5 bases stayed unmatched. Germline-derived CDR1 and CDR2 are SEHNR and FQNEAQ (reference sequence). CDR3 sequence reads: CASSLDGTSVYEQFF. CDR3 bases: TGTGCCAGCAGCTTAGATGGGACTAGCGTTTATGAGCAGTTCTTC. The full variable domain, with the rest looked up from reference TRBV7-9 and TRBJ2-1, is DTGVSQNPRHKITKRGQNVTFRCDPISEHNRLYWYRQTLGQGPEFLTYFQNEAQLEKSRLLSDRFSAERPKGSFSTLEIQRTEQGDSAMYLCASSLDGTSVYEQFFGPGTRLTVL.

The V gene is TRBV12-3 or TRBV12-4, the J gene TRBJ2-7, with unresolved D. Trimming left V 7 bases short and J 3 bases short, with 16 bases between. The CDR3 length is 14 residues. The CDR3 loop reads CASTWDLQFYEQYF. DNA for the CDR3: TGTGCCAGCACCTGGGATCTTCAGTTCTACGAGCAGTACTTC.

The rearrangement links TRBV3-1 to TRBJ2-7; 10 bases map to TRBD1. This CDR3 spans 15 amino acids. J gave up 5 bases and V 1 base, and 5 bases lay outside the gene matches. The germline V gene has CDR1 LGHDT and CDR2 YNNKEL (reference sequence). CDR3 in DNA: TGTGCCAGCAGCCAAGGACAGGGGGCAATCCACGAGCAGTACTTC. Translation: CASSQGQGAIHEQYF.

The chain employs TRBV6-5 and TRBJ2-4; D uncertain. Trimming stripped 2 bases from V and 7 bases from J, with 9 bases between. Per the germline V gene, CDR1 is MNHEY and CDR2 is SVGAGI. This CDR3 spans 13 amino acids. CDR3 nucleotides: TGTGCCAGCAGTTACGACGACACCAACATTCAGTACTTC. Protein product: CASSYDDTNIQYF.

The V call is TRBV12-3 or TRBV12-4, the J call TRBJ1-5; D not resolved. The CDR3 is 15 residues long. V lost 6 bases, J lost 2 bases, and 14 bases lay in between. The CDR3 here is CASRGWGPGNQPQHF. DNA of the CDR3: TGTGCCAGCAGAGGATGGGGTCCAGGCAATCAGCCCCAGCATTTT.

This clonotype came up many times. The chain combines TRBV20-1 with TRBJ2-3, with D unclear. CDR1 and CDR2 from the germline V gene are DFQATT and SNEGSKA (reference sequence). This CDR3 has 13 residues. V was shortened by 5 bases and J by 2 bases, with 11 bases between the two germline ends. The CDR3 DNA sequence: TGCAGTGCTTCCAAGACCGTCACAGATACGCAGTATTTT. It specifies CSASKTVTDTQYF.

This clonotype has ten or more counts. V is TRBV5-1 and J is TRBJ2-1, with 8 bases aligning to TRBD2. V lost 0 bases to trimming and J lost 3 bases; unmatched junction nucleotides: 5. The CDR3 contains 16 residues. Germline V gene sequence: CDR1 SGHRS, CDR2 YFSETQ. The CDR3 is CASSLGFSGIYNEQFF. The CDR3 nucleotides read TGCGCCAGCAGCTTGGGATTTAGCGGGATCTACAATGAGCAGTTCTTC.

This clonotype turned up a few times. The rearrangement links TRBV20-1 to TRBJ2-3; D unresolved. Trimming took off 4 bases at V and 6 bases at J, with 17 bases between the two ends. This CDR3 comprises 14 residues. The V gene's germline CDR1 is DFQATT and CDR2 SNEGSKA (reference sequence). CDR3 nucleotides: TGCAGTGCTACCCTAATAGTGGGTTCTGATACGCAGTATTTT. As protein: CSATLIVGSDTQYF.

Only a few counts were recorded for this clonotype. This chain links TRBV12-3 or TRBV12-4 with TRBJ1-1, with a weak D call TRBD1 (6 bases). This CDR3 comprises 14 residues. With 7 bases removed from V and 4 bases from J, the gap between germline ends came to 16 bases. The CDR3 protein is CASTPQGLTTEAFF. The CDR3 DNA reads TGTGCCAGCACCCCACAGGGTTTGACCACTGAAGCTTTCTTT.

A few counts support this clonotype. The chain links TRBV6-5 to TRBJ2-7, with 12 bases fitting TRBD2. The CDR3 totals 15 residues. The trim removed 3 bases at V and 4 bases at J, leaving 4 bases unmatched. From germline, CDR1 is MNHEY and CDR2 SVGAGI. Here the CDR3 DNA reads TGTGCCAGCAGTTATCAGACTAGCGGGGGATACGAGCAGTACTTC. The encoded protein is CASSYQTSGGYEQYF.

This clonotype was observed many times. The chain carries TRBV10-3 and TRBJ2-3; 8 bases agree with TRBD2. Germline-derived CDR1 and CDR2 are ENHRY and SYGVKD. The CDR3 is 15 amino acids. Trimming cost V 0 bases and J 6 bases; bases outside gene matches: 5. The CDR3 loop is CAISESGGASDTQYF. DNA of the CDR3: TGTGCCATCAGTGAGTCCGGGGGGGCGTCGGATACGCAGTATTTT.